Listed below are T cell receptor beta chains from one sample, sequenced in a study of shared clonotypes between healthy human individuals. This table comes from immunoSEQ multiplex PCR, and its TCRdb copy is limited to in-frame clones, with some not included. Of about 2.3 million clones detected, 80% to 95% appear once; the ten largest clones hold under 0.45%. Input material: naive CD4+ T cells from PBMCs. These receptor sequences come from a man aged 18 to 35 in good health. Some clones in this sample may be carry-over from other donors' samples. Both conserved end residues are part of each CDR3. Each record gives: V gene, D gene, clone size, J gene, CDR3 protein, CDR3 DNA. The D gene is left open where the match is weak. Some rows have no size entry. The others give once, few or many, or a class for an expanded clone.

TRBV4-3	.	.	TRBJ1-6	CASSQGVTGRNSPLHF	TGCGCCAGCAGCCAAGGGGTAACAGGCCGGAATTCACCCCTCCACTTT
TRBV6-5	.	.	TRBJ2-5	CASARGAGETQYF	TGTGCCAGCGCCCGAGGTGCTGGGGAGACCCAGTACTTC
TRBV2	.	.	TRBJ1-6	CASTTRPPLHF	TGTGCCAGCACTACCCGTCCTCCCCTCCACTTT
TRBV7-2	.	.	TRBJ1-5	CASSLDWGQPQHF	TGTGCCAGCAGCTTAGACTGGGGTCAGCCCCAGCATTTT
TRBV5-8	TRBD2	.	TRBJ2-7	CASSPRTSGTLSYEQYF	TGTGCCAGCAGCCCCCGGACTAGCGGGACTCTCTCCTACGAGCAGTACTTC
TRBV7-3	TRBD2	.	TRBJ2-5	CASSLTTSAGGETQYF	TGTGCCAGCAGCTTAACTACCTCGGCGGGAGGGGAGACCCAGTACTTC
TRBV27	TRBD1	.	TRBJ2-7	CASSPTDRGMNYEQYF	TGTGCCAGCAGTCCGACCGACAGGGGAATGAACTACGAGCAGTACTTC
TRBV28	.	.	TRBJ2-3	CASSPEDTQYF	TGTGCCAGCAGCCCTGAAGATACGCAGTATTTT
TRBV5-8	TRBD2	.	TRBJ2-5	CASSSGTSGSGAETQYF	TGTGCCAGCAGCTCGGGGACTAGCGGGAGTGGGGCAGAGACCCAGTACTTC
TRBV20-1	.	.	TRBJ2-1	CGTRRNEQFF	TGCGGAACAAGACGGAATGAGCAGTTCTTC
TRBV7-9	.	.	TRBJ1-3	CASSLRGDGTIYF	TGTGCCAGCAGCTTACGGGGGGACGGAACCATATATTTT
TRBV21-1	.	.	TRBJ2-3	CASSKGSRALKYTQYF	TGTGCCAGCAGCAAAGGGTCCCGGGCCTTAAAGTATACGCAGTATTTT
TRBV2	.	.	TRBJ2-1	CASSEQGYNEQFF	TGTGCCAGCAGTGAGCAGGGTTACAATGAGCAGTTCTTC
TRBV7-8	.	few	TRBJ1-3	CASSLVAVSGNTIYF	TGTGCCAGCAGCTTAGTAGCAGTCTCTGGAAACACCATATATTTT
TRBV7-3	TRBD2	once	TRBJ2-7	CASSFWEGGSYEQYF	TGTGCCAGCAGCTTCTGGGAGGGAGGGTCCTACGAGCAGTACTTC
TRBV28	.	.	TRBJ1-1	CASSTEVKRAGTEAFF	TGTGCCAGCAGCACCGAAGTTAAGAGGGCTGGGACTGAAGCTTTCTTT
TRBV5-5	.	.	TRBJ1-2	CASSLVGENGYTF	TGTGCCAGCAGCTTGGTCGGGGAGAATGGCTACACCTTC
TRBV7-2	TRBD1	.	TRBJ1-5	CASSSGQGFNQPQHF	TGTGCCAGCAGCTCGGGACAGGGGTTCAATCAGCCCCAGCATTTT
TRBV5-1	TRBD1	.	TRBJ2-5	CASSPRQGGTGETQYF	TGCGCCAGCAGCCCGCGACAGGGGGGGACAGGAGAGACCCAGTACTTC
TRBV18	.	few	TRBJ1-1	CASSPTANTEAFF	TGTGCCAGCTCACCAACAGCGAACACTGAAGCTTTCTTT
TRBV7-2	TRBD2	.	TRBJ2-7	CASSWPSGYEQYF	TGTGCCAGCAGCTGGCCTAGCGGCTACGAGCAGTACTTC
TRBV9	.	.	TRBJ2-2	CASSSRGLTGELFF	TGTGCCAGCAGCTCCCGGGGTCTAACCGGGGAGCTGTTTTTT
TRBV28	TRBD1	once	TRBJ1-2	CASSLLGGEGYGYTF	TGTGCCAGCAGTTTATTAGGGGGCGAAGGCTATGGCTACACCTTC
TRBV7-3	TRBD1	.	TRBJ2-1	CASSIQGASDEQFF	TGTGCCAGCAGCATACAGGGGGCATCGGATGAGCAGTTCTTC
TRBV27	.	.	TRBJ2-7	CASSSTPLSGEQYF	TGTGCCAGCAGTTCTACCCCTTTGAGTGGCGAGCAGTACTTC
TRBV28	TRBD2	.	TRBJ2-2	CASTSGGADTGELFF	TGTGCCAGCACCTCGGGGGGGGCGGACACCGGGGAGCTGTTTTTT
TRBV7-9	.	.	TRBJ2-5	CASNSNSGRETQYF	TGTGCCAGCAACTCCAATTCGGGGAGGGAGACCCAGTACTTC
TRBV6-5	.	.	TRBJ1-4	CASSSSATNEKLFF	TGTGCCAGCAGTTCTAGTGCAACTAATGAAAAACTGTTTTTT
TRBV10-3	.	.	TRBJ1-2	CAIGRDGNYGYTF	TGTGCCATCGGCAGGGACGGTAACTATGGCTACACCTTC
TRBV5-1	.	.	TRBJ2-7	CASSFVAASYEQYF	TGCGCCAGCAGCTTTGTGGCAGCTTCCTACGAGCAGTACTTC
TRBV5-1	TRBD1	.	TRBJ2-5	CASSLVGQGVETQYF	TGCGCCAGCAGCTTGGTGGGACAGGGGGTAGAGACCCAGTACTTC
TRBV18	TRBD1	once	TRBJ2-5	CASSRSRQGAGETQYF	TGTGCCAGCTCACGAAGTCGACAGGGGGCCGGAGAGACCCAGTACTTC
TRBV7-3	.	.	TRBJ2-1	CASSRIPGPGDNEQFF	TGTGCCAGCAGCCGAATACCGGGTCCGGGGGACAATGAGCAGTTCTTC
TRBV5-4	TRBD1	.	TRBJ1-4	CASSFGQGGRNEKLFF	TGTGCCAGCAGCTTCGGACAGGGGGGACGAAATGAAAAACTGTTTTTT
TRBV30	.	.	TRBJ1-5	CAWSVGLQPQHF	TGTGCCTGGAGTGTAGGACTGCAGCCCCAGCATTTT
TRBV7-9	.	.	TRBJ2-2	CASRTLGQSTGELFF	TGTGCCAGCCGGACCCTAGGGCAGAGCACCGGGGAGCTGTTTTTT
TRBV28	.	.	TRBJ2-1	CASSPQRGKRGHNEQFF	TGTGCCAGCAGTCCTCAAAGGGGGAAGAGAGGCCACAATGAGCAGTTCTTC
TRBV11-1	TRBD2	.	TRBJ2-7	CASSPGLYEQYF	TGTGCCAGCAGCCCGGGACTATACGAGCAGTACTTC
TRBV6-5	.	.	TRBJ2-3	CASSYSNGGRTDTQYF	TGTGCCAGCAGTTACTCGAACGGGGGGCGCACAGATACGCAGTATTTT
TRBV21-1	.	.	TRBJ1-5	CASSKPHQPQHF	TGTGCCAGCAGCAAACCCCATCAGCCCCAGCATTTT
TRBV2	.	.	TRBJ1-1	CASSEAGGNTEAFF	TGTGCCAGCAGTGAAGCGGGGGGGAACACTGAAGCTTTCTTT
TRBV28	.	.	TRBJ2-1	CASSPAGPSGNEQFF	TGTGCCAGCAGCCCGGCGGGTCCCTCGGGCAATGAGCAGTTCTTC
TRBV28	.	once	TRBJ2-6	CASRSSGPGANVLTF	TGTGCCAGCAGGTCCTCAGGCCCTGGGGCCAACGTCCTGACTTTC
TRBV28	.	.	TRBJ2-7	CASSSGSSGNPYEQYF	TGTGCCAGCAGTTCGGGGAGTAGCGGTAACCCCTACGAGCAGTACTTC
TRBV2	.	.	TRBJ2-3	CASSGAVDTQYF	TGTGCCAGCAGTGGTGCTGTGGATACGCAGTATTTT
TRBV25-1	TRBD2	.	TRBJ2-3	CASSEPLGAGGHTDTQYF	TGTGCCAGCAGTGAACCGCTCGGGGCGGGAGGCCATACAGATACGCAGTATTTT
TRBV19	.	.	TRBJ2-2	CASRQNTGELFF	TGTGCCAGTAGGCAGAACACCGGGGAGCTGTTTTTT
TRBV5-1	TRBD1	once	TRBJ2-5	CASSPPRGQGVMETQYF	TGCGCCAGCAGCCCGCCGCGGGGACAGGGGGTGATGGAGACCCAGTACTTC